The 26 T cell receptor beta chains below were found in one sample sequenced in a study of blood T cell repertoires in COVID-19. The assay was immunoSEQ multiplex PCR, and TCRdb's table has in-frame clones only and misses some. The data show under 100,000 clones, roughly 89% seen once. Input material: peripheral blood. The receptors shown here come from a man aged 25-45 years with acute or convalescent COVID-19.

This clone came up a few times. The V call is TRBV9, the J call TRBJ2-3; D may be TRBD1 (6 bases). Germline V gene lookup returns CDR1 SGDLS and CDR2 YYNGEE. The CDR3 spans 16 residues. V was shortened by 2 bases and J by 4 bases, with 17 bases between the two germline ends. CDR3 coding DNA: TGTGCCAGCAGCGTCCTAGACAGGCCAGGAGCAGATACGCAGTATTTT. It is translated as CASSVLDRPGADTQYF.

This clone was detected only once. The chain joins TRBV9 to TRBJ1-2; 12 nucleotides line up with TRBD1. Looked up from germline, CDR1 is SGDLS and CDR2 is YYNGEE. The CDR3 extends over 15 amino acids. Germline trimming cut 4 bases from V and 7 bases from J; bases unmatched to any gene: 8. Written as DNA, the CDR3 is TGTGCCAGCAGCCCCCTGGGACAGGGGGCTAGTGGCTACACCTTC. This translates into CASSPLGQGASGYTF.

The chain has TRBV4-3 and TRBJ2-2; TRBD1 agrees at 8 bases. This CDR3 has 15 residues. Germline values: CDR1 LGHNA, CDR2 YSLEER. With V trimmed by 3 bases and J by 6 bases, 6 bases remained unmatched. This chain's CDR3 is CASSHGQGFSGELFF. The DNA of the CDR3 is TGCGCCAGCAGCCATGGACAGGGTTTCTCCGGGGAGCTGTTTTTT.

The V gene is TRBV5-1, the J gene TRBJ1-1; no clear D gene. V lost 4 bases and J lost 11, with 15 bases in between. The CDR3 is 12 residues long. Germline V gives CDR1 SGHRS, CDR2 YFSETQ. CDR3 protein: CASSGDRRRAFF. CDR3 coding DNA: TGCGCCAGCAGCGGCGACCGCAGGAGGGCTTTCTTT. Full variable domain (rest looked up from reference TRBV5-1 and TRBJ1-1): KAGVTQTPRYLIKTRGQQVTLSCSPISGHRSVSWYQQTPGQGLQFLFEYFSETQRNKGNFPGRFSGRQFSNSRSEMNVSTLELGDSALYLCASSGDRRRAFFGQGTRLTVV.

This rearrangement joins TRBV4-3 to TRBJ1-4, with D perhaps matching TRBD1 (5 bases). Trimming left V 1 base short and J 4 bases short, with 10 bases between. The V gene's germline CDR1 is LGHNA and CDR2 YSLEER. The CDR3 totals 15 residues. The chain's CDR3 is CASSQAGTNNEKLFF. The CDR3 region has the DNA TGCGCCAGCAGCCAAGCCGGGACTAATAATGAAAAACTGTTTTTT.

The chain is built from TRBV4-2 and TRBJ1-1, with D unresolved. The germline V gene has CDR1 LGHNA and CDR2 YNFKEQ. The germline V and J ends were trimmed by 0 bases and 8 bases, with 13 bases remaining between them. CDR3 size: 14 residues. CDR3: CASSQERERPEAFF. The CDR3 DNA is TGTGCCAGCAGCCAAGAGAGGGAGAGGCCCGAAGCTTTCTTT.

This clone was seen just once. The rearrangement links TRBV28 to TRBJ2-7; TRBD1 matches 7 bases. The CDR3 spans 14 residues. The germline gives CDR1 MDHEN, CDR2 SYDVKM. Trimming took 5 bases from V and 1 from J; bases not matched to a gene: 5. CDR3 nucleotides: TGTGCCAGCAGTATACCGGGACAGTCCTACGAGCAGTACTTC. Translating it yields CASSIPGQSYEQYF.

This clone has a single count. V is TRBV18 and J is TRBJ2-6; D is undetermined. V dropped 1 base and J dropped 0 bases, with 7 bases sitting between them. This CDR3 spans 16 amino acids. Germline V gene lookup returns CDR1 KGHSH and CDR2 LQKENI. The chain's CDR3 is CASSPRVISGANVLTF. DNA of the CDR3: TGTGCCAGCTCACCACGCGTAATCTCTGGGGCCAACGTCCTGACTTTC.

This chain joins TRBV11-1 and TRBJ2-1, with TRBD2 matching over 12 bases. The CDR3 length is 14 residues. Germline V gene data show CDR1 as SGHAT and CDR2 as FQDESV (reference sequence). V was clipped by 2 bases and J by 7 bases; unmatched bases: 0. The CDR3 is CASSLLAGGNEQFF. The CDR3 DNA reads as TGTGCCAGCAGCTTACTAGCGGGAGGGAATGAGCAGTTCTTC.

The V and J genes are TRBV19 and TRBJ1-3, with 7 bases matching TRBD1. J gave up 2 bases and V 11 bases, and 12 bases lay outside the gene matches. CDR3 length equals 15 residues. The germline gives CDR1 LNHDA, CDR2 SQIVND (reference sequence). CDR3 sequence (DNA): TGTGCCGGAAGTCGGAAAGGGGGCCCTGGAAACACCATATATTTT. It is translated as CAGSRKGGPGNTIYF.

V and J are TRBV2 and TRBJ1-2, with D tentatively TRBD1 (6 bases). The ends were cut back, 8 bases at V and 7 bases at J, with 20 bases in the middle. Germline values: CDR1 SNHLY, CDR2 FYNNEI. CDR3 length: 14 residues. CDR3 sequence (DNA): TGTGCCAGCGAACTATCCAGACAGGCTACTGGCTACACCTTC. Translated, it gives CASELSRQATGYTF.

The chain carries TRBV19 and TRBJ1-5, with 12 bases matching TRBD1. The CDR3 sequence is 15 residues long. After removal of 6 bases from V and 9 bases from J, the junction contained 9 bases not matched to a gene. CDR1 LNHDA and CDR2 SQIVND come from the germline V gene (reference sequence). CDR3 sequence (DNA): TGTGCCAGTAGACCCGGGACAGGGGGCTTAAGGCCCCAGCATTTT. Its protein product is CASRPGTGGLRPQHF.

This rearrangement joins TRBV28 to TRBJ2-7, with D possibly matching TRBD1 (6 bases). The CDR3 has 12 amino acids. From germline, CDR1 is MDHEN and CDR2 SYDVKM. Trimming left V 4 bases short and J 12 bases short, with 16 bases between. The CDR3 DNA is TGTGCCAGCAGTTCCCCCGGGACATTGGGGTACTTC. Translated: CASSSPGTLGYF. Combining the CDR3 with reference TRBV28 and TRBJ2-7 gives the whole variable domain DVKVTQSSRYLVKRTGEKVFLECVQDMDHENMFWYRQDPGLGLRLIYFSYDVKMKEKGDIPEGYSVSREKKERFSLILESASTNQTSMYLCASSSPGTLGYFGPGTRLTVT.

V is TRBV30 and J is TRBJ1-2; D is unclear. Germline-derived CDR1 and CDR2 are GTSNPN and SVGIG (reference sequence). With 8 bases removed from V and 7 bases from J, the gap between germline ends came to 20 bases. CDR3 length: 13 amino acids. The CDR3 loop is CAAGSASKGGYTF. The CDR3 DNA sequence: TGTGCCGCGGGCTCGGCGTCCAAAGGTGGCTACACCTTC. Using reference TRBV30 and TRBJ1-2 for the parts outside the CDR3, the full variable domain is SQTIHQWPATLVQPVGSPLSLECTVEGTSNPNLYWYRQAAGRGLQLLFYSVGIGQISSEVPQNLSASRPQDRQFILSSKKLLLSDSGFYLCAAGSASKGGYTFGSGTRLTVV.

In its sample, this clone was seen once. The CDR3 spells CAISDSGTPGGETQYF. CDR3 DNA sequence: TGTGCCATCAGTGATTCCGGGACCCCCGGGGGAGAGACCCAGTACTTC. J is TRBJ2-5 and V is TRBV10-3; D is possibly TRBD2 (6 bases). Germline assignment: CDR1 ENHRY and CDR2 SYGVKD. Trimming took off 3 bases at V and 4 bases at J, with 18 bases between the two ends. The CDR3 is 16 residues long.

V is TRBV19 and J is TRBJ1-1; no reliable D call. The length of the CDR3 is 15 residues. Germline V CDR1 and CDR2: LNHDA, SQIVND (reference sequence). Trimming pared 3 bases from V and 5 bases from J, leaving 16 bases between. This chain's CDR3 is CASSIWQRPETEAFF. For the CDR3, the DNA is TGTGCCAGTAGTATTTGGCAGCGGCCAGAGACTGAAGCTTTCTTT. The variable domain in full, completed from reference TRBV19 and TRBJ1-1, reads DGGITQSPKYLFRKEGQNVTLSCEQNLNHDAMYWYRQDPGQGLRLIYYSQIVNDFQKGDIAEGYSVSREKKESFPLTVTSAQKNPTAFYLCASSIWQRPETEAFFGQGTRLTVV.

The gene calls are TRBV7-2 and TRBJ2-1; possible D gene TRBD2, 5 bases. Trimming pared 6 bases from V and 0 bases from J, leaving 21 bases between. Per the germline V gene, CDR1 is SGHTA and CDR2 is FQGNSA. CDR3 size: 18 residues. CDR3 DNA: TGTGCCAGCAGTCCCTCTGCATTTAGCGAGAGCTCCTACAATGAGCAGTTCTTC. This encodes CASSPSAFSESSYNEQFF.

V usage is TRBV19 and J usage is TRBJ1-6; unclear D gene. Germline CDR1 reads LNHDA; CDR2 reads SQIVND (reference sequence). V was cut by 7 bases and J by 10 bases, with 14 bases left in between. The length of the CDR3 is 13 residues. The CDR3 protein is CASNPVRGSPLHF. The CDR3 region has the DNA TGTGCCAGTAACCCGGTAAGAGGATCACCCCTCCACTTT.

The chain recombines TRBV7-2 with TRBJ2-1; 7 bases fit TRBD2. CDR3 length: 14 amino acids. Germline values: CDR1 SGHTA, CDR2 FQGNSA. V trimming: 0 bases; J trimming: 7 bases; junction bases outside the gene matches: 3. CDR3 in DNA: TGTGCCAGCAGCTTAGCGCGGGAGATAAATGAGCAGTTCTTC. Protein product: CASSLAREINEQFF.

This clone was counted only a few times. The chain uses TRBV18 and TRBJ1-2; maybe TRBD1 (6 bases). This CDR3 has 15 residues. The germline V gene has CDR1 KGHSH and CDR2 LQKENI. The ends were cut back, 6 bases at V and 3 bases at J, with 17 bases in the middle. The CDR3 loop is CASSLTGSKDYGYTF. CDR3 nucleotides: TGTGCCAGCTCCCTAACAGGGAGCAAAGACTATGGCTACACCTTC.

This chain connects TRBV2 to TRBJ1-1; weak D call: TRBD1 (5 bases). Trimming cost V 6 bases and J 7 bases, with 12 bases left between them. This CDR3 contains 12 residues. Germline-derived CDR1 and CDR2 are SNHLY and FYNNEI. CDR3 nucleotides: TGTGCCAGCAGACCGTGGGGCGATGAAGCTTTCTTT. Translated: CASRPWGDEAFF.

The chain uses TRBV24-1 and TRBJ1-2, with 7 bases identical to TRBD1. The CDR3 spans 16 residues. Germline V lookup: CDR1 KGHDR, CDR2 SFDVKD. The V and J ends lost 4 bases and 0 bases, in that order; junction bases with no gene match: 7. The CDR3 loop reads CATSDRDSRTNYGYTF. The CDR3 DNA follows: TGTGCCACCAGTGACCGGGACAGCCGAACTAACTATGGCTACACCTTC.

V is TRBV5-1 and J is TRBJ1-4; 7 bases match TRBD1. V was pared by 3 bases and J by 8 bases, with 7 bases of the junction left unmatched. This CDR3 spans 14 amino acids. CDR1 and CDR2 (germline): SGHRS, YFSETQ. The CDR3 DNA is TGCGCCAGCAGCTCCACAGGGGTAGGAGAAAAACTGTTTTTT. Translating gives CASSSTGVGEKLFF.

The V call is TRBV5-5, the J call TRBJ2-7; 8 positions agree with TRBD2. The CDR3 sequence is 16 residues long. V was pared by 1 base and J by 4 bases, with 10 bases of the junction left unmatched. Germline V gene data show CDR1 as SGHKS and CDR2 as YYEKEE (reference sequence). CDR3 sequence reads: CASSLSFVSGVYEQYF. Here the CDR3 DNA reads TGTGCCAGCAGCTTGTCGTTCGTTAGCGGGGTTTACGAGCAGTACTTC.

This chain links TRBV5-1 with TRBJ2-3; 7 nucleotides align to TRBD1. CDR3 length: 16 amino acids. The ends lost 4 bases at V and 0 bases at J; junction bases unmatched: 8. Germline V gene sequence: CDR1 SGHRS, CDR2 YFSETQ. The CDR3 sequence: CASSLTGAGSTDTQYF. The CDR3 nucleotides are TGCGCCAGCAGCCTCACAGGGGCAGGCAGCACAGATACGCAGTATTTT. The entire variable domain, with the rest obtained from reference TRBV5-1 and TRBJ2-3, is as follows: KAGVTQTPRYLIKTRGQQVTLSCSPISGHRSVSWYQQTPGQGLQFLFEYFSETQRNKGNFPGRFSGRQFSNSRSEMNVSTLELGDSALYLCASSLTGAGSTDTQYFGPGTRLTVL.

V usage is TRBV5-8 and J usage is TRBJ2-1, with 9 bases identical to TRBD2. Germline V gives CDR1 SGHTS, CDR2 YDEGEE. Trimming at V came to 5 bases and at J to 9 bases, leaving 12 bases not matched to a gene. CDR3 length equals 15 residues. The CDR3: CASRKRGARYTEQFF. In DNA form, the CDR3 reads TGTGCCAGCAGAAAGCGGGGGGCCCGTTATACTGAGCAGTTCTTC.